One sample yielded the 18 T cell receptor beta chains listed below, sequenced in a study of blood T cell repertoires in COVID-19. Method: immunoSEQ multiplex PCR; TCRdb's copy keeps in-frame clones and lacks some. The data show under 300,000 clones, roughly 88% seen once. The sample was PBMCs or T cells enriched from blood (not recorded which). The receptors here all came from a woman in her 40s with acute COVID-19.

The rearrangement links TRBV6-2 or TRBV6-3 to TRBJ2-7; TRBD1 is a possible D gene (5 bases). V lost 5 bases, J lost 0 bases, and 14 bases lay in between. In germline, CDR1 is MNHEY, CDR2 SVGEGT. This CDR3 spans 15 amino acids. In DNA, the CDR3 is TGTGCCAGCAGTCAAGGGGCGCTCAACTCCTACGAGCAGTACTTC. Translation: CASSQGALNSYEQYF.

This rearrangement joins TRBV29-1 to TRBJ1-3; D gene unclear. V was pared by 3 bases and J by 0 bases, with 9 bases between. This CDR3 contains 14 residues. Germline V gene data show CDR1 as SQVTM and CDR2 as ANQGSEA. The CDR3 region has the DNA TGCAGCGTTGAGGGAGGGAGCTCTGGAAACACCATATATTTT. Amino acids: CSVEGGSSGNTIYF.

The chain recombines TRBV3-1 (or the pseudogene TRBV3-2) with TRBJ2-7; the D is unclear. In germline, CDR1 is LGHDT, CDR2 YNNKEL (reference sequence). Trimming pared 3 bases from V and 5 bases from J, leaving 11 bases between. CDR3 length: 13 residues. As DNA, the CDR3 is TGTGCCAGCAGCCATGGCCAGGTCCACGAGCAGTACGTC. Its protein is CASSHGQVHEQYV.

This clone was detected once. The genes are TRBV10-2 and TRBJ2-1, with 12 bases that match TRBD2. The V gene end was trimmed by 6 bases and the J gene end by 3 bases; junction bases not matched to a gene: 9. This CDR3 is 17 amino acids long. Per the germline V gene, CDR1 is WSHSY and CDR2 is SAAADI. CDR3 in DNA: TGCGCCAGCAGGACCCCTAGGACTAGCGGGGTCTACAATGAGCAGTTCTTC. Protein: CASRTPRTSGVYNEQFF.

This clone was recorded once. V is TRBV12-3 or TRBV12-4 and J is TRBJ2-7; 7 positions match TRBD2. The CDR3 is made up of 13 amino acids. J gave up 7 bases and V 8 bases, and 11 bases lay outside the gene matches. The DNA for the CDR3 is TGTGCCAGCCTAACGGGCCCGCGGGGGGAGCAGTACTTC. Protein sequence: CASLTGPRGEQYF.

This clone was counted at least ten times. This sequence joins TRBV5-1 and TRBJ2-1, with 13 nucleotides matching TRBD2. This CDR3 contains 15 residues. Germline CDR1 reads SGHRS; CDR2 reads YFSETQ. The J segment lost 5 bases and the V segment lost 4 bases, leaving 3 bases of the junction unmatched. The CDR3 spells CASSMGTSGNNEQFF. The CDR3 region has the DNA TGCGCCAGCAGCATGGGGACTAGCGGGAACAATGAGCAGTTCTTC.

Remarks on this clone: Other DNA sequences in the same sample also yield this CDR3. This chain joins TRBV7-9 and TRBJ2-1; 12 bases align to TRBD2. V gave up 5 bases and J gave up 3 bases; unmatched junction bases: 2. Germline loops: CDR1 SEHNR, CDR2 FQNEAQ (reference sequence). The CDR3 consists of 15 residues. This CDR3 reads CASSELAGGYNEQFF. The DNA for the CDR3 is TGTGCCAGCAGCGAACTAGCGGGGGGCTACAATGAGCAGTTCTTC. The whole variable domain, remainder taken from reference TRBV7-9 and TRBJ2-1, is DTGVSQNPRHKITKRGQNVTFRCDPISEHNRLYWYRQTLGQGPEFLTYFQNEAQLEKSRLLSDRFSAERPKGSFSTLEIQRTEQGDSAMYLCASSELAGGYNEQFFGPGTRLTVL.

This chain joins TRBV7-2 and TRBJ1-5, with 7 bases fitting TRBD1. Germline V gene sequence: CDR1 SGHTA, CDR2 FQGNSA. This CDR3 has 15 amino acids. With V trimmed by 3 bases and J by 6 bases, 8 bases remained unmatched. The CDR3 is CASSLRQGYGQPQHF. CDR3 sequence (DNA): TGTGCCAGCAGCTTGAGACAGGGATATGGTCAGCCCCAGCATTTT.

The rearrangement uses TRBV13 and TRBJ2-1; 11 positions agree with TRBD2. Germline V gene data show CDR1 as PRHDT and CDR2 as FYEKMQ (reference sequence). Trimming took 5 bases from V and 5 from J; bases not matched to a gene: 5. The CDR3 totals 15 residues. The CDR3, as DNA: TGTGCCAGCAGCCTACTGGGACTAGCGGACAATGAGCAGTTCTTC. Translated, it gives CASSLLGLADNEQFF.

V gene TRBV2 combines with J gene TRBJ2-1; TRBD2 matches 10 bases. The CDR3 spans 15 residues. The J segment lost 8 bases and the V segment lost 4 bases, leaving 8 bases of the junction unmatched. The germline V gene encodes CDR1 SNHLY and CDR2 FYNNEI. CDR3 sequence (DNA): TGTGCCAGCAGTGCGTTAGCGGGAGGTTACTATGAGCAGTTCTTC. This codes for CASSALAGGYYEQFF.

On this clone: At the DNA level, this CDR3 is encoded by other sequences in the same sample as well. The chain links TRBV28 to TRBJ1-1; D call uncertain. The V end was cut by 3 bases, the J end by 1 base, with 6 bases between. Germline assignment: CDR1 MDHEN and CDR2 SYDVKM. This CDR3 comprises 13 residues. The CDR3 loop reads CASSLRQNTEAFF. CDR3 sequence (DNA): TGTGCCAGCAGTTTGAGACAGAACACTGAAGCTTTCTTT.

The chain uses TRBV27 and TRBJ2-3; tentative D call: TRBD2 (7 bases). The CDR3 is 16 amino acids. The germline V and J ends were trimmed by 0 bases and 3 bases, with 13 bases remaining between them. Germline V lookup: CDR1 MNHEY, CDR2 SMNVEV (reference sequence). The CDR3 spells CASSLSSRGGTDTQYF. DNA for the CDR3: TGTGCCAGCAGTTTATCGTCTAGGGGGGGGACAGATACGCAGTATTTT.

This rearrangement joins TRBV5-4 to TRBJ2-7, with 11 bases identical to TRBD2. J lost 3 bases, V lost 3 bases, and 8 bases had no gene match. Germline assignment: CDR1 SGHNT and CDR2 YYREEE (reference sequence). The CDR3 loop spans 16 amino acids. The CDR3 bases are TGTGCCAGCAGCTGGGGTAGCGGGGGGGCTCTCTACGAGCAGTACTTC. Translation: CASSWGSGGALYEQYF.

CDR3 in amino acids: CASSPGTGLNYGYTF. The CDR3, as DNA: TGTGCCAGCAGCCCCGGGACAGGGTTAAACTATGGCTACACCTTC. The chain combines TRBV7-2 with TRBJ1-2, with TRBD1 identical over 9 bases. V shed 5 bases and J 2 bases; nucleotides not matched to a gene: 6. The germline gives CDR1 SGHTA, CDR2 FQGNSA. The CDR3 covers 15 residues.

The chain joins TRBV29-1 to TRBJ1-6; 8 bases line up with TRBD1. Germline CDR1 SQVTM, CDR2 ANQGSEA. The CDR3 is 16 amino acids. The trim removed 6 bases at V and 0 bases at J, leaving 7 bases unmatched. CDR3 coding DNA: TGCAGCGTCCGGACGACAGGGGACTCCTATAATTCACCCCTCCACTTT. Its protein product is CSVRTTGDSYNSPLHF.

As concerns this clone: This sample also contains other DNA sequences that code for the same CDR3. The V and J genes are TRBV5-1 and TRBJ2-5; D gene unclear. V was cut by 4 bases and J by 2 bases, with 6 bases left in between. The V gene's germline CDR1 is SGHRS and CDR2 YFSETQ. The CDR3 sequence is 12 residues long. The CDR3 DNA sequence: TGCGCCAGCAGCCTCGGGCAAGAGACCCAGTACTTC. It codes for CASSLGQETQYF.

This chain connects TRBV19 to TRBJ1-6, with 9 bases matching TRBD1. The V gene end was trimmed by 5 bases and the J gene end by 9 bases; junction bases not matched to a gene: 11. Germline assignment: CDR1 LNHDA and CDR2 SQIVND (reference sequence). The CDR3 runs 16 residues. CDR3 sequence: CASSSSSGTGSSPLHF. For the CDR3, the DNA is TGTGCCAGTAGTTCTTCCTCCGGGACAGGGAGTTCACCCCTCCACTTT.

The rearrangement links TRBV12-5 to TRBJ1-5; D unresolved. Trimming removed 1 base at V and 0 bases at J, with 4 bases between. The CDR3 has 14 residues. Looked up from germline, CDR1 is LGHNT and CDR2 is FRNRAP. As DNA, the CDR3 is TGTGCTAGTGGTTTGGGTCTTAGCAATCAGCCCCAGCATTTT. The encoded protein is CASGLGLSNQPQHF.